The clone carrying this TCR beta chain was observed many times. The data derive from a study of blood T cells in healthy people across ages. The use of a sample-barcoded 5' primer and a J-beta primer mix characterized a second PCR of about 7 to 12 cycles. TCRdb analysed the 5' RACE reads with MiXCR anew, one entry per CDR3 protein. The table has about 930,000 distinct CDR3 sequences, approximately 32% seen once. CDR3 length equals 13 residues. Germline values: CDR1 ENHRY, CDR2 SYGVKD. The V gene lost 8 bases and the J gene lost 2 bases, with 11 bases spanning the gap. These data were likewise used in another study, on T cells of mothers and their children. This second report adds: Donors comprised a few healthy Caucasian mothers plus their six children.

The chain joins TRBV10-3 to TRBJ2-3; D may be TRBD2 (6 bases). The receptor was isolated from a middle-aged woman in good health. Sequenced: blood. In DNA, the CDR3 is TGTGCCATCGGGAGGTTAGACACAGATACGCAGTATTTT. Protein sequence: CAIGRLDTDTQYF.